The 7 T cell receptor beta chains below all came from one sample that was sequenced in a study of OX40 agonist ivuxolimab in advanced cancers. The method behind the library was the immunoSEQ multiplex PCR assay. The table comes from immuneACCESS by way of TCRdb, which keeps in-frame sequences with V and J called. Part of the clones is missing from these tables; in studies checked, under half for an unresolved V gene and the rest for unknown reasons. This sample is represented by some 37,000 clones; around 89% of them were singletons. Clones ranked in the top ten supply 9.5% to 15% of the sample. The sample consisted of CD4+ or CD8+ T cells sorted from blood, taken in a trial of the OX40 agonist ivuxolimab. The receptors stem from an adult with an advanced solid tumor such as melanoma, head and neck, liver or kidney cancer.

The chain employs TRBV7-9 and TRBJ2-2, with TRBD1 as a possible D gene (6 bases). Germline values: CDR1 SEHNR, CDR2 FQNEAQ (reference sequence). CDR3 size: 15 residues. Trimming took 7 bases from V and 5 from J, leaving 17 bases between them. Here the CDR3 reads CASNLWGRRTGELFF. The CDR3 DNA sequence: TGTGCCAGCAACCTGTGGGGGCGGCGGACCGGGGAGCTGTTTTTT.

The chain couples TRBV28 to TRBJ2-1, with 8 bases matching TRBD1. The V gene end was trimmed by 6 bases and the J gene end by 5 bases; junction bases not matched to a gene: 9. CDR1 MDHEN and CDR2 SYDVKM come from the germline V gene. The CDR3 is made up of 15 amino acids. The CDR3 DNA follows: TGTGCCAGCAGCATATCCGGGACAGGACACAATGAGCAGTTCTTC. Amino acid sequence: CASSISGTGHNEQFF. Together with reference TRBV28 and TRBJ2-1, the CDR3 gives the full variable domain: DVKVTQSSRYLVKRTGEKVFLECVQDMDHENMFWYRQDPGLGLRLIYFSYDVKMKEKGDIPEGYSVSREKKERFSLILESASTNQTSMYLCASSISGTGHNEQFFGPGTRLTVL.

The chain recombines TRBV19 with TRBJ1-2; tentative D call: TRBD1 (6 bases). V lost 6 bases and J lost 4, with 12 bases in between. The CDR3 covers 13 residues. The V gene's germline CDR1 is LNHDA and CDR2 SQIVND (reference sequence). The CDR3 spells CASSLDRTYGYTF. The CDR3 DNA follows: TGTGCCAGTAGCCTCGACAGGACCTATGGCTACACCTTC.

The V gene is TRBV27, the J gene TRBJ2-7; D remains ambiguous. The CDR3 is 13 amino acids. V dropped 6 bases and J dropped 3 bases, with 12 bases sitting between them. CDR1 is MNHEY and CDR2 is SMNVEV in the germline V gene (reference sequence). The chain's CDR3 is CASRPGGYYEQYF. In DNA, the CDR3 is TGTGCCAGCAGGCCAGGCGGATACTACGAGCAGTACTTC.

V and J are TRBV19 and TRBJ2-7; TRBD1 matches at 9 bases. Germline values: CDR1 LNHDA, CDR2 SQIVND (reference sequence). This CDR3 comprises 16 residues. V lost 4 bases and J lost 0; bases outside the gene matches: 7. As DNA, the CDR3 is TGTGCCAGTAGTACCCCTGGGACAGGGCCCTCCTACGAGCAGTACTTC. Its translation: CASSTPGTGPSYEQYF.

The chain has TRBV6-6 and TRBJ2-7; D not resolved. V lost 0 bases to trimming and J lost 6 bases, with 3 bases between them. CDR1 is MNHNY, CDR2 SVGAGI, per germline (reference sequence). The CDR3 has 11 amino acids. The CDR3 is CASSYSGEQYF. CDR3 DNA sequence: TGTGCCAGCAGTTACTCCGGCGAGCAGTACTTC.

This chain connects TRBV15 to TRBJ2-7; 7 nucleotides match TRBD1. With V trimmed by 3 bases and J by 2 bases, 10 bases remained unmatched. The CDR3 length is 16 residues. CDR1 and CDR2 (germline): LNHNV, YYDKDF (reference sequence). The CDR3 DNA is TGTGCCACCAGCAGGACGACAGGGCTAAAGGCCTACGAGCAGTACTTC. It yields the protein CATSRTTGLKAYEQYF.